These 5 T cell receptor beta chains originate from one sample sequenced in a study of PD-1 blockade in classical Hodgkin lymphoma. Every patient was affected by relapse after autologous stem cell transplantation, while exposure to brentuximab vedotin was not uniform. This table comes from immunoSEQ multiplex PCR, and its TCRdb copy is limited to in-frame clones, with some not included. Among 11,000 or so clones listed, about 85% were seen once. Sequencing used peripheral blood mononuclear cells (PBMCs), obtained at baseline. The receptors here all came from a human donor with classical Hodgkin lymphoma.

The chain's CDR3 is CASGIHTAGQSRANVLTF. CDR3 DNA: TGTGCTAGTGGTATCCATACTGCAGGACAAAGTCGGGCCAACGTCCTGACTTTC. The chain combines TRBV12-5 with TRBJ2-6; possibly TRBD1 for D (5 bases). The CDR3 length is 18 residues. Germline CDR1 reads LGHNT; CDR2 reads FRNRAP. Trimming removed 5 bases at V and 5 bases at J, with 22 bases between. Together with reference TRBV12-5 and TRBJ2-6, the CDR3 gives the full variable domain: DARVTQTPRHKVTEMGQEVTMRCQPILGHNTVFWYRQTMMQGLELLAYFRNRAPLDDSGMPKDRFSAEMPDATLATLKIQPSEPRDSAVYFCASGIHTAGQSRANVLTFGAGSRLTVL.

The chain has TRBV9 and TRBJ2-2; 13 positions match TRBD2. V trimming: 3 bases; J trimming: 5 bases; junction bases outside the gene matches: 10. Looked up from germline, CDR1 is SGDLS and CDR2 is YYNGEE. The CDR3 is made up of 18 amino acids. CDR3 bases: TGTGCCAGCAGCGCGGAGATCGGACTAGCGGGAGATACCGGGGAGCTGTTTTTT. As protein: CASSAEIGLAGDTGELFF.

The chain recombines TRBV6-6 with TRBJ2-3; 8 bases match TRBD1. Germline CDR1 MNHNY, CDR2 SVGAGI (reference sequence). Trimming removed 5 bases from V and 4 bases from J; junction bases left unmatched: 8. The CDR3 has 15 amino acids. CDR3 nucleotide sequence: TGTGCCAGCAGTAATCTTAACAGGGGGGCAGATACGCAGTATTTT. It translates to CASSNLNRGADTQYF.

The V call is TRBV11-3, the J call TRBJ2-3; 8 bases agree with TRBD2. The V segment lost 5 bases and the J segment 6 bases; nucleotides outside the gene matches: 7. The germline V gene has CDR1 SGHNT and CDR2 YENEEA. This CDR3 is 14 amino acids long. Here the CDR3 DNA reads TGTGCCAGCAGCCGCAACGGGGGGGATGATACGCAGTATTTT. Protein sequence: CASSRNGGDDTQYF.

The chain is built from TRBV7-3 and TRBJ1-1, with unresolved D. CDR3 length equals 15 residues. Germline values: CDR1 SGHTA, CDR2 FQGTGA. V lost 4 bases to trimming and J lost 3 bases, with 15 bases between them. CDR3 DNA sequence: TGTGCCAGCAGCTCCCTGGCTGGGAGGGACACTGAAGCTTTCTTT. It is translated as CASSSLAGRDTEAFF.